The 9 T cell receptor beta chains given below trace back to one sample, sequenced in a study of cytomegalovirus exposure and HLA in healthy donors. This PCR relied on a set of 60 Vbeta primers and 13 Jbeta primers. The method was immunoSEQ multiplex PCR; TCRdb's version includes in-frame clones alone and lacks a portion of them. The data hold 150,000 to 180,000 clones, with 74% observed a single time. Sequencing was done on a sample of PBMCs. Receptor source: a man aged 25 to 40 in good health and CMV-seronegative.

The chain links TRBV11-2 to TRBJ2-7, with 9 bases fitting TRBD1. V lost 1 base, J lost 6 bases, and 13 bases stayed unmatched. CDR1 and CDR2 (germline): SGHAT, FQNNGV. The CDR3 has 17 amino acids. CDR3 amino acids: CASSLAFQDRGSVEQYF. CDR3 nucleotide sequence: TGTGCCAGCAGCTTAGCTTTCCAGGACAGGGGATCGGTCGAGCAGTACTTC.

The CDR3 bases are TGTGCCAGCAGCTTAAGGGGGGGCTACACCTTC. Its translation: CASSLRGGYTF. The chain couples TRBV5-8 to TRBJ1-2; a weak D match, TRBD1 (6 bases). The CDR3 spans 11 residues. The germline CDR1 and CDR2 sequences are SGHTS and YDEGEE. Trimming shortened V by 2 bases and J by 8 bases, and 7 bases separated the two germline ends.

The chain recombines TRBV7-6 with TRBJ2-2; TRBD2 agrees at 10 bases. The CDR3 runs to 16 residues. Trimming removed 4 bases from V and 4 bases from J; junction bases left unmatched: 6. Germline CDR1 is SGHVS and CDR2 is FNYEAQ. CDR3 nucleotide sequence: TGTGCCAGCAGCTATCGGACTAGCGGAGCCACCGGGGAGCTGTTTTTT. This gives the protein CASSYRTSGATGELFF.

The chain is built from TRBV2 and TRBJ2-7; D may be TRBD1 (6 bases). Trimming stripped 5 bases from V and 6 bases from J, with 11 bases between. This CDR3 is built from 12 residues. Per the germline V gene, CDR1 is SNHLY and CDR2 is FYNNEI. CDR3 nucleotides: TGTGCCAGCAGTTACAGGGTCCCCGAGCAGTACTTC. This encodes CASSYRVPEQYF.

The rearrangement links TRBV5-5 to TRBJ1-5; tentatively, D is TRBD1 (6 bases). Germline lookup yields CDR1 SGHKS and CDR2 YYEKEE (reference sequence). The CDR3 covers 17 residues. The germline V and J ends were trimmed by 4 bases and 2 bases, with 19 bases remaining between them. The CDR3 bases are TGTGCCAGCAGCCCTGGTGTGAACAGGGTAGGCAATCAGCCCCAGCATTTT. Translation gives CASSPGVNRVGNQPQHF.

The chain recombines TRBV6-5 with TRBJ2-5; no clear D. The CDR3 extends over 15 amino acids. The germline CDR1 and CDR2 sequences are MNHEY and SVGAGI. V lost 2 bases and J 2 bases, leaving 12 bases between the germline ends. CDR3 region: CASSYVAATQETQYF. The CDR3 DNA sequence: TGTGCCAGCAGTTACGTGGCGGCCACTCAAGAGACCCAGTACTTC.

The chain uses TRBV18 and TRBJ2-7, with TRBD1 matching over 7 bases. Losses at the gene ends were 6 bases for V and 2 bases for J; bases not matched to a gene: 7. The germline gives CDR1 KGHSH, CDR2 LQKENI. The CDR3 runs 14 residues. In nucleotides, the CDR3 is TGTGCCAGCTCTCAAGCCGGGACAGCCTACGAGCAGTACTTC. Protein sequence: CASSQAGTAYEQYF.

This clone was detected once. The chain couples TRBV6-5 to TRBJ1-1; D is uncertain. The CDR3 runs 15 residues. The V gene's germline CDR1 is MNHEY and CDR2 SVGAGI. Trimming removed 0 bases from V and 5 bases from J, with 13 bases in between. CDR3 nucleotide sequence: TGTGCCAGCAGTTACTCGGAGGGCGTCGGAACTGAAGCTTTCTTT. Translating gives CASSYSEGVGTEAFF.

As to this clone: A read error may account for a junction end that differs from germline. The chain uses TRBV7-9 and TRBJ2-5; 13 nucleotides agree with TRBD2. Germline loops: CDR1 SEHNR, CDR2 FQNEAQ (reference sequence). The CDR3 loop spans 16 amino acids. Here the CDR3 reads CSSSSGLAGTQETQYF. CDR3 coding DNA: TGTTCCAGCAGCTCGGGACTAGCGGGGACCCAAGAGACCCAGTACTTC.